This is a list of T cell receptor beta chains from one sample in a study of CD4+ T cells in melanoma. The method was immunoSEQ multiplex PCR; TCRdb's version includes in-frame clones alone and lacks a portion of them. The table has 15,000 to 20,000 clones, 83% seen once. Material for sequencing was cells from a culture (not recorded whether cultured in vitro). Receptor source: a human donor with melanoma. Both conserved end residues are part of each CDR3. Each record gives: D gene, clone size, V gene, J gene, CDR3 DNA, CDR3 protein. A D gene is named only where the DNA matches it firmly. The size field is filled for only some rows; it gives once, few, many or a size class.

d_call: NA; clone_size: once; v_call: TRBV5-1; j_call: TRBJ2-7; cdr3_nt: TGCGCCAGCAGCTTAGCACCAGGGGGGGCCTACGAGCAGTACTTC; cdr3_aa: CASSLAPGGAYEQYF
d_call: NA; clone_size: NA; v_call: TRBV18; j_call: TRBJ1-6; cdr3_nt: TGTGCCAGCTCACCACAAGGTCGTCCAGGGCTTTCACCCCTCCACTTT; cdr3_aa: CASSPQGRPGLSPLHF
d_call: NA; clone_size: NA; v_call: TRBV20-1; j_call: TRBJ2-7; cdr3_nt: TGCAGTGCTAGCCACCCCTACGAGCAGTACTTC; cdr3_aa: CSASHPYEQYF
d_call: NA; clone_size: NA; v_call: TRBV5-4; j_call: TRBJ1-1; cdr3_nt: TGTGCCAGCCGACGAGGTGGACAGATGAACACTGAAGCTTTCTTT; cdr3_aa: CASRRGGQMNTEAFF
d_call: NA; clone_size: once; v_call: TRBV5-1; j_call: TRBJ1-4; cdr3_nt: TGCGCCAGCAGCTTGGGGCAGCGAGATGAAAAACTGTTTTTT; cdr3_aa: CASSLGQRDEKLFF
d_call: NA; clone_size: once; v_call: TRBV7-9; j_call: TRBJ1-6; cdr3_nt: TGTGCCAGCAGCTTAGCGGGGGGGTCACCCCTCCACTTT; cdr3_aa: CASSLAGGSPLHF
d_call: TRBD2; clone_size: NA; v_call: TRBV6-6; j_call: TRBJ2-1; cdr3_nt: TGTGCCAGCGAAAGCGGGGCGGGCGGTACCTACAATGAGCAGTTCTTC; cdr3_aa: CASESGAGGTYNEQFF
d_call: NA; clone_size: NA; v_call: TRBV2; j_call: TRBJ1-1; cdr3_nt: TGTGCCAGCAGTGCAGAAGGGGTGGGCACTGAAGCTTTCTTT; cdr3_aa: CASSAEGVGTEAFF
d_call: TRBD1; clone_size: NA; v_call: TRBV6-1; j_call: TRBJ1-5; cdr3_nt: TGTGCCAGCAGTGACCGGGACAGGGGGCTTCAGCCCCAGCATTTT; cdr3_aa: CASSDRDRGLQPQHF
d_call: NA; clone_size: NA; v_call: TRBV6-1; j_call: TRBJ2-5; cdr3_nt: TGTGCCACAAGGGGTAACCAAGAGACCCAGTACTTC; cdr3_aa: CATRGNQETQYF
d_call: NA; clone_size: NA; v_call: TRBV29-1; j_call: TRBJ1-3; cdr3_nt: TGCAGCGCTTGGGGAGGGAATGGAAACACCATATATTTT; cdr3_aa: CSAWGGNGNTIYF
d_call: NA; clone_size: NA; v_call: TRBV10-3; j_call: TRBJ2-7; cdr3_nt: TGTGCCATCAGTGAGGAGGGGACCGGTTCCTACGAGCAGTACTTC; cdr3_aa: CAISEEGTGSYEQYF
d_call: NA; clone_size: NA; v_call: TRBV30; j_call: TRBJ1-2; cdr3_nt: TGTGCCTGGACGGGCTTCCTGGACCGTGCCACCTTC; cdr3_aa: CAWTGFLDRATF
d_call: TRBD1; clone_size: NA; v_call: TRBV6-5; j_call: TRBJ1-1; cdr3_nt: TGTGCCAGCTCTAGACAGGGGAACACTGAAGCTTTCTTT; cdr3_aa: CASSRQGNTEAFF
d_call: NA; clone_size: NA; v_call: TRBV6-6; j_call: TRBJ2-1; cdr3_nt: TGTGCCAGCAGCTTCACAGGTTTCTCCTACAATGAGCAGTTCTTC; cdr3_aa: CASSFTGFSYNEQFF
d_call: TRBD2; clone_size: NA; v_call: TRBV7-2; j_call: TRBJ2-5; cdr3_nt: TGTGCCAGCAGCCCACAGCGGGGGGAGGGAGAGACCCAGTACTTC; cdr3_aa: CASSPQRGEGETQYF
d_call: TRBD1; clone_size: NA; v_call: TRBV19; j_call: TRBJ2-7; cdr3_nt: TGTGCCAGTAGCTCCGGCCGACAGGGCGTTAGCGAGCAGTACTTC; cdr3_aa: CASSSGRQGVSEQYF
d_call: NA; clone_size: NA; v_call: TRBV5-1; j_call: TRBJ2-5; cdr3_nt: TGCGCCAGCAGTGGCCATGCTAATCCCGCCGCCCAGTACTTC; cdr3_aa: CASSGHANPAAQYF
d_call: NA; clone_size: few; v_call: TRBV29-1; j_call: TRBJ2-7; cdr3_nt: TGCAGCGTTCGGGCAGGGATTGACGAGCAGTACTTC; cdr3_aa: CSVRAGIDEQYF
d_call: NA; clone_size: once; v_call: TRBV5-1; j_call: TRBJ2-7; cdr3_nt: TGCGCCAGCAGCCCTAAATTGGGGATGACCTACGAGCAGTACTTC; cdr3_aa: CASSPKLGMTYEQYF
d_call: TRBD1; clone_size: NA; v_call: TRBV6-1; j_call: TRBJ1-1; cdr3_nt: TGTGCCAGCAGGTCCGGGACAGGGTCGGACACTGAAGCTTTCTTT; cdr3_aa: CASRSGTGSDTEAFF
d_call: NA; clone_size: NA; v_call: TRBV5-8; j_call: TRBJ2-1; cdr3_nt: TGTGCCAGCAGCTTGGGGGACCGGAGCTCCTACAATGAGCAGTTCTTC; cdr3_aa: CASSLGDRSSYNEQFF
d_call: NA; clone_size: NA; v_call: TRBV5-1; j_call: TRBJ2-3; cdr3_nt: TGCGCCAGCAGCTTGGTCGGTACCTCAGATACGCAGTATTTT; cdr3_aa: CASSLVGTSDTQYF
d_call: NA; clone_size: NA; v_call: TRBV6-1; j_call: TRBJ1-5; cdr3_nt: TGTGCCAGCAGATCTCGGGAACGCAATCAGCCCCAGCATTTT; cdr3_aa: CASRSRERNQPQHF
d_call: TRBD1; clone_size: NA; v_call: TRBV5-5; j_call: TRBJ1-5; cdr3_nt: TGTGCCAGCAGCTCGACAGGGGACTTCGGCAATCAGCCCCAGCATTTT; cdr3_aa: CASSSTGDFGNQPQHF
d_call: NA; clone_size: NA; v_call: TRBV7-9; j_call: TRBJ2-7; cdr3_nt: TGTGCCAGCAGCTTTGGGGGCCAAGGCGAGCAGTACTTC; cdr3_aa: CASSFGGQGEQYF
d_call: NA; clone_size: few; v_call: TRBV7-9; j_call: TRBJ2-7; cdr3_nt: TGTGCCAGCAGCTCCCTAGACAGCGAAGGCACCTACGAGCAGTACTTC; cdr3_aa: CASSSLDSEGTYEQYF
d_call: TRBD2; clone_size: NA; v_call: TRBV10-2; j_call: TRBJ2-5; cdr3_nt: TGCGCCAGCAGTGAAGCGGGGGGGCTTTCGTTCATGAGAGAGACCCAGTACTTC; cdr3_aa: CASSEAGGLSFMRETQYF
d_call: NA; clone_size: NA; v_call: TRBV10-3; j_call: TRBJ2-5; cdr3_nt: TGTGCCATCAGTGAGCGGGACTTGGGGCTAGAGACCCAGTACTTC; cdr3_aa: CAISERDLGLETQYF
d_call: NA; clone_size: NA; v_call: TRBV2; j_call: TRBJ1-3; cdr3_nt: TGTGCCAGCAGTGAAGGGGGGACTTACGGAAACACCATATATTTT; cdr3_aa: CASSEGGTYGNTIYF
d_call: TRBD1; clone_size: once; v_call: TRBV30; j_call: TRBJ1-3; cdr3_nt: TGTGCCTGGGACATCAGGGGGCCTGGAAACACCATATATTTT; cdr3_aa: CAWDIRGPGNTIYF
d_call: NA; clone_size: NA; v_call: TRBV5-4; j_call: TRBJ2-5; cdr3_nt: TGTGCCAGCAGCTTGAATGGGCGAGAGACCCAGTACTTC; cdr3_aa: CASSLNGRETQYF
d_call: TRBD1; clone_size: NA; v_call: TRBV4-2; j_call: TRBJ1-2; cdr3_nt: TGTGCCAGCAGCCAAGCGGCGGACCGACAGGGATACTATGGCTACACCTTC; cdr3_aa: CASSQAADRQGYYGYTF
d_call: NA; clone_size: NA; v_call: TRBV5-4; j_call: TRBJ1-1; cdr3_nt: TGTGCCAGCAGCTCGCAGGTCCAAATGGGGGACACTGAAGCTTTCTTT; cdr3_aa: CASSSQVQMGDTEAFF
d_call: NA; clone_size: NA; v_call: TRBV6-5; j_call: TRBJ1-5; cdr3_nt: TGTGCCAGCAGTTCCCCGACAGGCCGCAATCAGCCCCAGCATTTT; cdr3_aa: CASSSPTGRNQPQHF
d_call: NA; clone_size: NA; v_call: TRBV7-2; j_call: TRBJ1-3; cdr3_nt: TGTGCCAGCAGCTTAGCGGGCAGCTCTGGAAACACCATATATTTT; cdr3_aa: CASSLAGSSGNTIYF
d_call: NA; clone_size: NA; v_call: TRBV6-5; j_call: TRBJ1-6; cdr3_nt: TGTGCCAGCAGAAGGACATGGAATTCACCCCTCCACTTT; cdr3_aa: CASRRTWNSPLHF
d_call: NA; clone_size: NA; v_call: TRBV19; j_call: TRBJ1-3; cdr3_nt: TGTGCCAGTAGTACAGCCTCCTCTGGAAACACCATATATTTT; cdr3_aa: CASSTASSGNTIYF
d_call: TRBD1; clone_size: NA; v_call: TRBV2; j_call: TRBJ2-1; cdr3_nt: TGTGCCAGTTATCAACCGGGACAGGGTTCTTATGGGCAGTTCTTC; cdr3_aa: CASYQPGQGSYGQFF
d_call: NA; clone_size: once; v_call: TRBV5-1; j_call: TRBJ2-7; cdr3_nt: TGCGCCAGCAGCTTGGCCTGGGGGTTTTCCTACGAGCAGTACTTC; cdr3_aa: CASSLAWGFSYEQYF
d_call: NA; clone_size: NA; v_call: TRBV5-4; j_call: TRBJ1-2; cdr3_nt: TGTGCCAGCAGCTTCGGGGGGAGCTATGGCTACACCTTC; cdr3_aa: CASSFGGSYGYTF
d_call: NA; clone_size: once; v_call: TRBV21-1; j_call: TRBJ2-1; cdr3_nt: TGTGCCAGCGGACGGGGGGGTGAGGAGGACAATGAGCAGTTCTTC; cdr3_aa: CASGRGGEEDNEQFF
d_call: NA; clone_size: NA; v_call: TRBV19; j_call: TRBJ2-1; cdr3_nt: TGTGCCAGTAGTCGTGGCAATGAGCAGTTCTTC; cdr3_aa: CASSRGNEQFF
d_call: NA; clone_size: NA; v_call: TRBV30; j_call: TRBJ2-5; cdr3_nt: TGTGCCTGGAGGGAGCAGGGCCCGTTAGAGACCCAGTACTTC; cdr3_aa: CAWREQGPLETQYF
d_call: NA; clone_size: NA; v_call: TRBV29-1; j_call: TRBJ2-3; cdr3_nt: TGCAGCGTTACTCAATTCACAGATACGCAGTATTTT; cdr3_aa: CSVTQFTDTQYF